One T cell receptor beta chain is described in this entry. Its antigen is not known. Time point noted: after dendritic cell vaccination, including at tumor progression/relapse. Isocitrate dehydrogenase mutation was absent in all glioblastoma patients. Input was about 2 ug genomic DNA, or all available if less. Only in-frame clones appear in the TCRdb table, and some are missing; sequencing was by immunoSEQ multiplex PCR. The table records 50,000 to 55,000 clones, about nine tenths of them present only once. This entry comes from a study of glioma-infiltrating T cells after dendritic cell vaccination. Study results and limitations: Few patients contributed both blood and tumor specimens.

The receptor comes from a human donor with glioblastoma. The sample here was blood, taken after dendritic cell vaccination.

This CDR3 reads CASSMTSGSGANVLTF. The CDR3 DNA sequence: TGTGCCAGCAGCATGACTAGCGGGAGTGGGGCCAACGTCCTGACTTTC. The chain recombines TRBV7-2 with TRBJ2-6, with 12 nucleotides matching TRBD2. With 5 bases clipped from V and 3 bases from J, the junction kept 2 bases outside the gene matches. The CDR3 extends over 16 amino acids. The germline V gene encodes CDR1 SGHTA and CDR2 FQGNSA.